The 25 T cell receptor beta chains below all came from one sample that was sequenced in a study of tumor and adjacent non-tumor tissue in lung cancer. A modified ARM-PCR protocol with three rounds of nested PCR amplified TCRbeta. TCRdb re-analysed the multiplex PCR reads in MiXCR, keeping a single row per CDR3 protein. The table lists fewer than 85,000 distinct CDR3 sequences, around 75% of them singletons, with roughly 15% in the top ten. No cell sorting was done before RNA was extracted from the tissue. Sequenced material: lung tumor tissue. These receptors came from a woman between 50 and 59 years old with non-small cell lung cancer.

Note on this clonotype: At one end, the junction sequence differs from germline, possibly due to a read error. The gene calls are TRBV10-3 and TRBJ2-7, with D maybe TRBD2 (6 bases). This CDR3 has 14 residues. Germline V CDR1 and CDR2: ENHRY, SYGVKD. CDR3 in DNA: TGTGCCATCTGTGATCCGGGCGGGATCTACGATCAGTACTTC. This gives the protein CAICDPGGIYDQYF.

To note about this clonotype: At one end the junction does not follow the germline gene, possibly because of a read error. The gene calls are TRBV24-1 and TRBJ2-1, with D perhaps TRBD2 (6 bases). CDR1 and CDR2 (germline): KGHDR, SFDVKD. The CDR3 sequence is 16 residues long. The CDR3 DNA reads TGTGCCACCAGTGATTCCTCCGGGAGAGGCGGCAATGAGCGGTTCTTC. This sequence encodes CATSDSSGRGGNERFF.

Details on this clonotype: The CDR3 carries no conserved terminal phenylalanine or tryptophan, so it likely arises from a read error. The rearrangement links TRBV28 to TRBJ2-2; perhaps TRBD2 as D (7 bases). Per germline, CDR1 MDHEN and CDR2 SYDVKM. This CDR3 has 17 amino acids. CDR3: CASSLGKGTSEGGELFY. CDR3 nucleotide sequence: TGTGCCAGCAGTTTAGGAAAAGGGACAAGCGAAGGGGGGGAACTGTTTTAT.

This clonotype was observed once. At one boundary the junction diverges from the germline segment, which might be a read error. The chain links TRBV7-8 to TRBJ2-2; tentatively, D is TRBD1 or TRBD2 (5 bases each). The germline gives CDR1 SGHVS, CDR2 FQNEAQ. This CDR3 is 15 amino acids long. The CDR3 sequence is CASSPGAANTGELFF. Written as DNA, the CDR3 is TGTGCCAGCAGCCCCGGGGCAGCCAACACCGGGGAGCTCTTTTTT.

On this clonotype itself: The germline gene is not matched at one end of the junction; a read error may be the cause. The gene calls are TRBV29-1 and TRBJ2-1; the D gene could be TRBD1 or TRBD2 (7 bases each). CDR1 and CDR2 (germline): SQVTM, ANQGSEA. The CDR3 totals 15 residues. CDR3 in DNA: TGCAGCGCCAAGACTGGCGGGACCAGGGGGGGTGAGCAGTTATTC. Amino acids: CSAKTGGTRGGEQLF.

On this clonotype: This CDR3 is missing its conserved last phenylalanine or tryptophan, likely due to a read error. This chain connects TRBV11-2 to TRBJ1-1; D not certain. CDR1 is SGHAT and CDR2 is FQNNGV in the germline V gene. V lost 6 bases, J lost 4 bases, and 9 bases lay in between. CDR3 size: 12 residues. CDR3 DNA sequence: TGTGCCAGCAGTTCACAGTTCACTGAAGCTTTCTTA. Protein: CASSSQFTEAFL.

Comments on this clonotype: One junction end disagrees with the germline gene, perhaps due to a read error. This sequence joins TRBV28 and TRBJ2-5; the D is unclear. The CDR3 has 14 amino acids. Germline CDR1 MDHEN, CDR2 SYDVKM. CDR3 sequence: CASSPQRCQDTQYF. DNA for the CDR3: TGTGCCAGCAGTCCCCAAAGATGTCAAGATACCCAGTACTTC.

For this clonotype: One end of the junction does not line up with germline, which may come from a read error. The gene calls are TRBV4-2 and TRBJ1-1, with D perhaps TRBD1 (6 bases). This CDR3 comprises 15 residues. In germline, CDR1 is LGHNA, CDR2 YNFKEQ. The DNA for the CDR3 is TGTGCCAGCAACCAAGACGGGGGGCGGGGGACTGAAGCTTCCTTT. Translated: CASNQDGGRGTEASF.

This clonotype was seen at least ten times. The gene calls are TRBV28 and TRBJ1-6; D not certain. CDR3 length equals 15 residues. Germline CDR1 MDHEN, CDR2 SYDVKM. The germline V and J ends were trimmed by 1 base and 9 bases, with 13 bases remaining between them. The CDR3 loop reads CASSLYGWRRSPLHF. The CDR3 coding sequence is TGTGCCAGCAGTTTATACGGCTGGAGACGTTCACCCCTCCACTTT.

A note on this clonotype: No conserved phenylalanine or tryptophan is present at the end of the CDR3, so a read error is the likely explanation. The CDR3, as DNA: TGCAGCGCCCATGGCTCAATTAGCGGAAGCACAGATACGCAGTATTTG. Translation: CSAHGSISGSTDTQYL. The rearrangement links TRBV29-1 to TRBJ2-3; the D gene is possibly TRBD2 (6 bases). Per germline, CDR1 SQVTM and CDR2 ANQGSEA. The CDR3 consists of 16 residues. Trimming shortened V by 7 bases and J by 0 bases, and 20 bases separated the two germline ends.

This chain joins TRBV6-5 and TRBJ2-1, with 8 bases that match TRBD2. Germline V gives CDR1 MNHEY, CDR2 SVGAGI. Losses at the gene ends were 3 bases for V and 6 bases for J; bases not matched to a gene: 10. The CDR3 has 16 amino acids. CDR3 sequence: CASSYARLANSNEQFF. In DNA, the CDR3 is TGTGCCAGCAGTTATGCCCGACTAGCGAATAGCAATGAGCAGTTCTTC.

This clonotype was seen a single time. The junction departs from the called germline gene at one end, perhaps through a read error. The V and J genes are TRBV20-1 and TRBJ2-7; the D gene is possibly TRBD1 (6 bases). The CDR3 consists of 18 residues. Germline V gene lookup returns CDR1 DFQATT and CDR2 SNEGSKA (reference sequence). The CDR3 here is CSASGEVGIRGVTYEQYF. The CDR3 region has the DNA TGTAGTGCTAGTGGGGAAGTGGGGATCAGGGGTGTAACCTACGAGCAGTACTTC.

As concerns this clonotype: The final CDR3 position lacks the conserved phenylalanine or tryptophan, pointing to a likely read error. This sequence joins TRBV20-1 and TRBJ2-1, with 13 bases aligning to TRBD2. Germline V gene lookup returns CDR1 DFQATT and CDR2 SNEGSKA (reference sequence). The CDR3 is made up of 16 amino acids. The CDR3 reads CSATGLAGVTYNDQFS. The CDR3 DNA follows: TGCAGTGCTACCGGACTAGCGGGAGTAACCTACAATGACCAGTTCTCC.

For this clonotype: An end of the junction does not agree with germline; a read error may underlie this. The chain couples TRBV20-1 to TRBJ2-1; D remains ambiguous. This CDR3 has 16 amino acids. CDR1 is DFQATT and CDR2 is SNEGSKA in the germline V gene (reference sequence). In nucleotides, the CDR3 is TGTAGTGCTCCCAGTGGGCGGTCGAGCTCCTACAATAAGCAGTTCTTC. It is translated as CSAPSGRSSSYNKQFF.

On this clonotype: One end of the junction is discordant with germline, which a read error may explain. The chain couples TRBV7-9 to TRBJ2-3; 9 bases are a match to TRBD2. The CDR3 has 15 amino acids. Germline lookup yields CDR1 SEHNR and CDR2 FQNEAQ (reference sequence). CDR3 amino acids: CASSQTSGGADMQYF. The CDR3 nucleotides read TGTGCCAGCAGCCAGACTAGCGGAGGTGCAGATATGCAGTATTTT.

This clonotype showed up just once. One end of the junction is discordant with germline, which a read error may explain. The rearrangement joins TRBV20-1 to TRBJ1-2, with D possibly TRBD1 on 5 matching bases. Germline-derived CDR1 and CDR2 are DFQATT and SNEGSKA (reference sequence). This CDR3 has 13 residues. CDR3 DNA sequence: TGTAGTGCCGGGGAGGGACCGCACTATGGCTACACCTTC. This encodes CSAGEGPHYGYTF.

On this clonotype: At one end, the junction sequence differs from germline, possibly due to a read error. V and J are TRBV6-1 and TRBJ1-6; TRBD1 agrees at 7 bases. The CDR3 consists of 15 residues. Per the germline V gene, CDR1 is MNHNS and CDR2 is SASEGT. CDR3 nucleotide sequence: TGTGCCAGCAGTCCCCCGGGACAGTATAATTCACTCCTCCACTTT. Encoded protein: CASSPPGQYNSLLHF.

This chain connects TRBV29-1 to TRBJ2-1; D call uncertain. The germline V gene encodes CDR1 SQVTM and CDR2 ANQGSEA. The CDR3 covers 14 residues. V lost 6 bases and J lost 9, with 21 bases in between. CDR3 protein: CSVDVPRRSIEQFF. CDR3 DNA sequence: TGCAGCGTCGATGTACCTAGGCGATCCATTGAGCAGTTCTTC.

The CDR3 sequence is CAISERDREVLYF. The CDR3 region has the DNA TGTGCCATCAGCGAAAGGGACAGGGAGGTGCTGTACTTC. This sequence joins TRBV10-3 and TRBJ2-7; TRBD1 aligns across 9 bases. The germline V gene encodes CDR1 ENHRY and CDR2 SYGVKD. The CDR3 is made up of 13 amino acids. Losses at the gene ends were 6 bases for V and 12 bases for J; bases not matched to a gene: 12.

On this clonotype: Since no conserved phenylalanine or tryptophan closes the CDR3, a read error is the likely cause. The chain joins TRBV28 to TRBJ2-5; no reliable D call. This CDR3 contains 14 residues. Germline V gene sequence: CDR1 MDHEN, CDR2 SYDVKM. In DNA, the CDR3 is TGTCCCAGCAGTCCCCAAAGATACCAAGAGACTCAGTACATC. Protein: CPSSPQRYQETQYI.

As concerns this clonotype: At one end the junction does not follow the germline gene, possibly because of a read error. This rearrangement joins TRBV5-6 to TRBJ2-7; 8 positions match TRBD2. The CDR3 covers 14 residues. CDR1 is SGHDT, CDR2 YYEEEE, per germline. The CDR3 sequence is CASSLSGTRVEQYF. The CDR3 coding sequence is TGCGCCAGCAGCTTGAGTGGGACTAGAGTCGAGCAGTACTTC.

On this clonotype itself: Because it lacks the conserved phenylalanine or tryptophan at the end, this CDR3 is likely a read error. The chain employs TRBV24-1 and TRBJ2-1; D gene unclear. The germline CDR1 and CDR2 sequences are KGHDR and SFDVKD. The CDR3 is 16 residues long. The chain's CDR3 is CVTSKASSRSYNEQFL. The CDR3 nucleotides read TGTGTCACCAGTAAGGCCAGCAGCAGATCCTATAATGAGCAGTTCTTA.

This clonotype was found many times. The chain joins TRBV5-1 to TRBJ1-2; no clear D. The V and J ends lost 0 bases and 6 bases respectively, with 15 bases between them. The CDR3 has 15 amino acids. Germline V gene data show CDR1 as SGHRS and CDR2 as YFSETQ. CDR3 loop: CASSLVAGQSHGYTF. For the CDR3, the DNA is TGCGCCAGCAGCTTGGTCGCAGGCCAGAGTCATGGCTACACCTTC.

As regards this clonotype: This is likely a read error, given that the CDR3 carries no conserved phenylalanine or tryptophan at its end. Because the CDR3's place on the DNA is in doubt, the DNA is left out and the CDR3 is given as listed by TCRdb. This chain uses TRBV11-2 with TRBJ2-3. The germline V gene encodes CDR1 SGHAT and CDR2 FQNNGV. The CDR3 contains 13 residues when both ends are counted. The CDR3 loop reads CASRLGGADTLHL.

This clonotype has at least ten counts. Since a much larger clone is just one base distant, this may be a read error. V gene TRBV20-1 combines with J gene TRBJ2-1; D tentatively fits TRBD1 or TRBD2 (5 bases each). V lost 3 bases, J lost 8 bases, and 23 bases lay in between. The CDR3 has 16 amino acids. Germline V gives CDR1 DFQATT, CDR2 SNEGSKA (reference sequence). In nucleotides, the CDR3 is TGCAGTGCTAGGTTATATATCGGGGCAGGTTTGCATGAGCAGTTCTTC. This gives the protein CSARLYIGAGLHEQFF.